This record looks at one TCR beta chain sequence and its context. Its specificity is not known. The data stem from a study of OX40 agonist ivuxolimab in advanced cancers. Across the whole study: Previous treatment with anti-PD-1, anti-PD-L1 or anti-CTLA-4 therapy was allowed; less than 45% had received some.

Study-wide results and limits: There was clonal expansion of CD4+ and CD8+ blood T cells by week 6 at 0.1 to 3.0 mg/kg. Also present in some nonresponders was a low level of normalized T-cell clonal expansion. Specificity for antigen went undetermined in the expanded peripheral T cells.

Clones were sequenced by immunoSEQ multiplex PCR, and TCRdb holds only the in-frame ones, with some missing. The table has some 8,000 clones, over 70% seen once. The sequences come from CD4+ or CD8+ T cells sorted from blood, collected in a trial of the OX40 agonist ivuxolimab. This receptor was identified in an adult with an advanced solid tumor such as melanoma, head and neck, liver or kidney cancer.

DNA for the CDR3: TGTGCCAGCAGCTTAACATGGGGGTTTGGCAAGGGGCACACTGAAGCTTTCTTT. Its translation: CASSLTWGFGKGHTEAFF. The V and J genes are TRBV11-2 and TRBJ1-1; a possible D gene is TRBD1 (5 bases). The CDR3 consists of 18 residues. The V and J ends lost 2 bases and 3 bases respectively, with 22 bases between them. CDR1 and CDR2 (germline): SGHAT, FQNNGV.